Sequencing of this T cell receptor (beta chain) was carried out in a study of shared clonotypes between healthy human individuals. Findings and limits, study-wide: Clonotype sharing across donors was expected to vary with sequencing depth.

CDR1 and CDR2 from the germline V gene are SSHAT and FNYEAQ (reference sequence). The V end lost 5 bases, the J end lost 2 bases, and 13 bases lay between the germline ends. This CDR3 comprises 15 residues. Genomic DNA from each subset was divided evenly over several immunoSEQ plates. When replicate PCRs were run on sorted subsets, they used roughly 0.2 ug DNA, around 33,000 T cell genomes. Sequenced by immunoSEQ multiplex PCR; TCRdb stores in-frame clones only, minus some. The sample consists of approximately 1.5 million clones, 98% of them appearing once. All the donors were Caucasian adults who lived in Nashville, Tennessee. Turning to this clone: Its target is unknown.

The chain employs TRBV7-7 and TRBJ1-3; D unclear. Sequencing was done on a sample of naive CD4+ T cells sorted from blood. The subset: CD45RA+ positively selected. This clonotype was sampled from a young man in good health. The CDR3 region has the DNA TGTGCCAGCAGCCCCAGACACTTCCCTGGAAACACCATATATTTT. It yields the protein CASSPRHFPGNTIYF.